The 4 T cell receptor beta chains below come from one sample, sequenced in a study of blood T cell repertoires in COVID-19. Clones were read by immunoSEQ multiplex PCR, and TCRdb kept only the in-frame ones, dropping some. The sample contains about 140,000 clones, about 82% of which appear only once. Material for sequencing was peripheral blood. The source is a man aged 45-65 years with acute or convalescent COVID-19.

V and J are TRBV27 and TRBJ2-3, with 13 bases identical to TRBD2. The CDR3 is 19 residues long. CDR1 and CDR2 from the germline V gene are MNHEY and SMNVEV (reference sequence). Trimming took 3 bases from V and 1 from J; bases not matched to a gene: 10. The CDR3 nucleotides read TGTGCCAGCAGTTTGGGACTAGCGGGACACAGCACAGGCACAGATACGCAGTATTTT. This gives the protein CASSLGLAGHSTGTDTQYF.

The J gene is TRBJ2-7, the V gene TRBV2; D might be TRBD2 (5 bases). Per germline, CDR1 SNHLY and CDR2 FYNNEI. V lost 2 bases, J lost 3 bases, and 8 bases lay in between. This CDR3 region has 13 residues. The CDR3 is CASSEPGNYEQYF. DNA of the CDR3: TGTGCCAGCAGTGAACCCGGGAACTACGAGCAGTACTTC. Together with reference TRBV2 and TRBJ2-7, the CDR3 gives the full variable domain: EPEVTQTPSHQVTQMGQEVILRCVPISNHLYFYWYRQILGQKVEFLVSFYNNEISEKSEIFDDQFSVERPDGSNFTLKIRSTKLEDSAMYFCASSEPGNYEQYFGPGTRLTVT.

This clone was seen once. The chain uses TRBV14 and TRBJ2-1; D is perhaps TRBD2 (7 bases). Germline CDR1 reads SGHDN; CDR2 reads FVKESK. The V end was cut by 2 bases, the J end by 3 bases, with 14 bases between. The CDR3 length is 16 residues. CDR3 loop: CASSQRRGAVYNEQFF. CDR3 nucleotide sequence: TGTGCCAGCAGCCAAAGACGGGGGGCGGTCTACAATGAGCAGTTCTTC.

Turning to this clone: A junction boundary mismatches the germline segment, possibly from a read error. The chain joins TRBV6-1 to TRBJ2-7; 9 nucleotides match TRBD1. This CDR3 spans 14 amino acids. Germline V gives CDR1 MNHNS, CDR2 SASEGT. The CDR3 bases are TGTGCCAGCAGCGAAGCCGGGACAGGGAACGAGCAGTACTTC. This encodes CASSEAGTGNEQYF.